Listed below are T cell receptor beta chains from one sample, sequenced in a study of T-cell reconstitution after alpha-beta-depleted transplantation in children. TCRdb redid the calling of the PCR reads with MiXCR, one entry per CDR3 protein. Of roughly 150,000 distinct CDR3 sequences listed, over 8.5% are singletons. The sequenced sample was PBMCs, obtained before TCRalphabeta/CD19-depleted stem cell transplant. These receptors all stem from a boy aged 2 to 10 with acute myeloid leukemia, due to receive a stem cell transplant. Both conserved end residues are part of each CDR3. Fields, in order: V gene, D gene, J gene, clone size, CDR3 DNA, CDR3 protein. A D gene is named only where the DNA matches it firmly. Some rows have no size entry. The others give once, few or many, or a class for an expanded clone.

TRBV5-6	TRBD1	TRBJ2-4	many	TGTGCCAGCAGTAATGGACAGGGGAACATTCAGTACTTC	CASSNGQGNIQYF
TRBV16	.	TRBJ1-1	many	TGTGCCAGCAGCCAAGGGGGTCCCACTGAAGCTTTCTTT	CASSQGGPTEAFF
TRBV12-3/TRBV12-4	TRBD1	TRBJ1-5	many	TGTGCCACCACTGTGACAGGGGGCAATCAGCCCCAGCATTTT	CATTVTGGNQPQHF
TRBV2	.	TRBJ2-1	many	TGTGCCAGCAGTCCCGGATACGTGGTCCCCAATGAGCAGTTCTTC	CASSPGYVVPNEQFF
TRBV4-1	TRBD1	TRBJ1-2	many	TGCGCCAGCAGCCAAGAGTACGGGACAGGGGTCCGCTACACCTTC	CASSQEYGTGVRYTF
TRBV20-1	.	TRBJ1-2	many	TGCAGTGCCCCCCCCCTCGGAGTTGGGAGCTTGGGCTACACCTTC	CSAPPLGVGSLGYTF
TRBV7-3	TRBD2	TRBJ2-3	many	TGTGCCAGCAGCTTAAAACCGGGACTAGGAGATACGCAGTATTTT	CASSLKPGLGDTQYF
TRBV2	TRBD1	TRBJ2-5	many	TGTGCCAGCAGGGCCGACAGGGGCCCAATAGAGACCCAGTACTTC	CASRADRGPIETQYF
TRBV7-2	TRBD1	TRBJ1-6	many	TGTGCCAGCAGCTTTTCGACAGGGCCCAGAAATTCACCCCTCCACTTT	CASSFSTGPRNSPLHF
TRBV12-3/TRBV12-4	.	TRBJ1-1	many	TGTGCCAGCAGTCCTCGACCGGGGGGGACTGAAGCTTTCTTT	CASSPRPGGTEAFF
TRBV7-9	TRBD1	TRBJ1-1	many	TGTGCCAGCAGCCCTCAGGGGGTAGGGGTATCGGCTTTCTTT	CASSPQGVGVSAFF
TRBV27	.	TRBJ1-3	many	TGTGCCAGCAGTGGGTCCCGCTCTGGAAACACCATATATTTT	CASSGSRSGNTIYF
TRBV20-1	.	TRBJ2-1	few	TGCAGTGCTAGAGACGCTCGGAGCTCCTACAATGAGCAGTTCTTC	CSARDARSSYNEQFF
TRBV5-5	.	TRBJ1-6	many	TGTGCCAGCAGCTCCGACCTATCCCCTAATTCACCCCTCCACTTT	CASSSDLSPNSPLHF
TRBV5-5	TRBD2	TRBJ2-1	many	TGTGCCAGCAGCTTGGCCCCCGGGACTAGCGGGATGTATGAGCAGTTCTTC	CASSLAPGTSGMYEQFF
TRBV10-3	.	TRBJ2-7	.	TGTGCCATCAGCCCGGGGCTCAGCTCCTACGAGCAGTACTTC	CAISPGLSSYEQYF
TRBV12-3/TRBV12-4	.	TRBJ1-3	.	TGTGCCAGCAGTTGGCCGGGCCCGAGCTCTGGAAACACCATATATTTT	CASSWPGPSSGNTIYF
TRBV4-1	TRBD1	TRBJ1-1	many	TGCGCCACCTGGGGACAGGGGACCCCTGAAGCTTTCTTT	CATWGQGTPEAFF
TRBV20-1	.	TRBJ2-3	few	TGCAGTGCTAGTACTAGCCTTGCACGGCGTGCAGATACGCAGTATTTT	CSASTSLARRADTQYF
TRBV28	.	TRBJ1-3	many	TGTGCCAGCAGTTTTAGGGGTTCTGGAAACACCATATATTTT	CASSFRGSGNTIYF
TRBV5-1	.	TRBJ2-1	many	TGCGCCAGCAGCGCCCGGGCTAGCGCTAATGAGCAGTTCTTC	CASSARASANEQFF
TRBV7-2	TRBD2	TRBJ2-1	many	TGTGCCAGCAGCTCTACTAGCGGGAGACCCAATGAGCAGTTCTTC	CASSSTSGRPNEQFF
TRBV13	TRBD1	TRBJ1-2	many	TGTGCCAGCAGCTTAGTGTTGACAGGGGCCTCATATGGCTACACCTTC	CASSLVLTGASYGYTF
TRBV11-2	.	TRBJ1-2	.	TGTGCCAGCAGCCATGAGGGGGGCTGGTATGGCTACACCTTC	CASSHEGGWYGYTF
TRBV11-2	TRBD1	TRBJ1-1	.	TGTGCCAGCGTAAGGGGGCCCGGGGGACCCATCGGCACTGAAGCTTTCTTT	CASVRGPGGPIGTEAFF
TRBV7-9	TRBD1	TRBJ2-2	many	TGTGCCAGCAGCTCGTCAGGGGGCGCGTCTATCGGGGAGCTGTTTTTT	CASSSSGGASIGELFF
TRBV4-1	TRBD1	TRBJ1-6	many	TGCGCCAGCAGCCAAGTCTATTCCGGGACAGGACCCTCTAATTCACCCCTCCACTTT	CASSQVYSGTGPSNSPLHF
TRBV28	.	TRBJ2-4	many	TGTGCCAGCAGTCCGCCTATAGCCAAAAACATTCAGTACTTC	CASSPPIAKNIQYF
TRBV10-3	TRBD2	TRBJ2-7	many	TGTGCCATCAACCCCCTCTGGACTAGCGCCCCCTACGAGCAGTACTTC	CAINPLWTSAPYEQYF
TRBV30	.	TRBJ1-1	many	TGTGCCTGGAGCAGGGACCATGGGGCGGAAGCTTTCTTT	CAWSRDHGAEAFF
TRBV5-1	TRBD2	TRBJ2-3	many	TGCGCCAGCAGCCAAGTATCTAGCGGACAAGGGGATACGCAGTATTTT	CASSQVSSGQGDTQYF
TRBV5-1	TRBD2	TRBJ2-3	many	TGCGCCAGCATGACTAGCGGGAGGTCTCCCACAACCAATACGCAGTATTTT	CASMTSGRSPTTNTQYF
TRBV20-1	TRBD1	TRBJ2-5	many	TGCAGTGCTAAGGGACAGGGAGAGACCCAGTACTTC	CSAKGQGETQYF
TRBV5-1	TRBD1	TRBJ2-2	many	TGCGCCAGCAGCTCTTGGACAGGGTCGGGGGAGCTGTTTTTT	CASSSWTGSGELFF
TRBV5-5	.	TRBJ1-4	many	TGTGCCAGCAGCTCCGTTGGCCTCAACACTGAAAAACTGTTTTTT	CASSSVGLNTEKLFF
TRBV5-1	TRBD2	TRBJ2-1	many	TGCGCCAGCAGCTTGGCCTGGGGGGCGGGGGGGCGAAGCTCCTACAATGAGCAGTTCTTC	CASSLAWGAGGRSSYNEQFF
TRBV3-1	TRBD1	TRBJ1-6	many	TGTGCCAGCAGCCAAGATCGGGACAGAACGTCACCCCTCCACTTT	CASSQDRDRTSPLHF
TRBV29-1	TRBD2	TRBJ2-3	many	TGCAGCGTTGTCGGCGGGAGAGACGTGGATACGCAGTATTTT	CSVVGGRDVDTQYF
TRBV19	.	TRBJ1-1	many	TGTGCCAGTAGTATGGGGCCGGGACAATTGAACACTGAAGCTTTCTTT	CASSMGPGQLNTEAFF
TRBV7-9	TRBD2	TRBJ2-1	many	TGTGCCAGCAGCTTAGGGGCTAGCGGGAGATCCTACAATGAGCAGTTCTTC	CASSLGASGRSYNEQFF
TRBV20-1	.	TRBJ1-4	many	TGCAGTGCTGCCCCGGCGGGAGGGGGTGAAAAACTGTTTTTT	CSAAPAGGGEKLFF
TRBV30	TRBD1	TRBJ1-2	few	TGTGCCTGGAGGAAGGGGACAGGGTTTAACTATGGCTACACCTTC	CAWRKGTGFNYGYTF
TRBV7-9	.	TRBJ2-7	many	TGTGCCAGCAGCTTAGCGGGCAGAGCCTACGAGCAGTACTTC	CASSLAGRAYEQYF
TRBV5-6	.	TRBJ1-1	many	TGTGCCAGCAGACCCACAGGGATGGGACCTGAAGCTTTCTTT	CASRPTGMGPEAFF
TRBV20-1	.	TRBJ1-5	many	TGCAGTGCTAGAGATTCTGGGGATAGCAATCAGCCCCAGCATTTT	CSARDSGDSNQPQHF
TRBV20-1	.	TRBJ1-1	many	TGCAGTGCTAGAGATGTCCGTTACCGAACCATGAACACTGAAGCTTTCTTT	CSARDVRYRTMNTEAFF
TRBV20-1	TRBD1	TRBJ2-4	many	TGCAGAGCCGGGACAGAAAACATTCAGTACTTC	CRAGTENIQYF
TRBV6-1	TRBD1	TRBJ1-4	many	TGTGCCAGCAGTGACCGGGCGGGACAGGGTGGTGAAAAACTGTTTTTT	CASSDRAGQGGEKLFF
TRBV5-1	.	TRBJ2-3	many	TGCGCCAGCAGCAACCGAATGGGCAGTGCAGATACGCAGTATTTT	CASSNRMGSADTQYF
TRBV15	.	TRBJ2-1	many	TGTGCCAGCAGAGATCTCACGGACAACTCCTACAATGAGCAGTTCTTC	CASRDLTDNSYNEQFF